Below are 18 T cell receptor beta chains sequenced from a single sample in a study of blood T cell dynamics during melanoma immunotherapy. Here immunoSEQ multiplex PCR was the method, and the copy in TCRdb shows in-frame clones only, minus some. Altogether 10,000 or so clones are present, about 86% being singletons, with the ten largest covering about 9.4%. As for time point: pre-treatment baseline. The starting material was blood, obtained from a patient treated with checkpoint blockade. Receptor source: a human donor with melanoma.

The chain recombines TRBV19 with TRBJ1-2; D is possibly TRBD1 (6 bases). There are 15 residues in the CDR3. Germline CDR1 LNHDA, CDR2 SQIVND (reference sequence). Trimming shortened V by 5 bases and J by 2 bases, and 15 bases separated the two germline ends. CDR3 in DNA: TGTGCCAGTAGTGTCCTACAGGGTCTGAACTATGGCTACACCTTC. This codes for CASSVLQGLNYGYTF.

V gene TRBV10-1 combines with J gene TRBJ1-3, with D hard to call. The CDR3 runs to 18 residues. Per germline, CDR1 WNHNN and CDR2 SYGVQD (reference sequence). V was clipped by 2 bases and J by 4 bases, with 21 bases between them. The CDR3: CASSEPDRSMLGGNTIYF. CDR3 bases: TGCGCCAGCAGTGAGCCCGATCGGTCCATGTTAGGGGGAAACACCATATATTTT.

V and J are TRBV5-4 and TRBJ2-2; 8 bases line up with TRBD1. This CDR3 is 13 amino acids long. The V gene end was trimmed by 4 bases and the J gene end by 7 bases; junction bases not matched to a gene: 3. CDR1 and CDR2 from the germline V gene are SGHNT and YYREEE (reference sequence). CDR3 loop: CASSPGGHGELFF. In DNA, the CDR3 is TGTGCCAGCAGCCCAGGGGGCCACGGGGAGCTGTTTTTT.

The chain has TRBV5-1 and TRBJ1-3, with no clear D. Germline V gene sequence: CDR1 SGHRS, CDR2 YFSETQ. CDR3 length: 16 amino acids. V lost 0 bases and J 0 bases, leaving 10 bases between the germline ends. In nucleotides, the CDR3 is TGCGCCAGCAGCTTGGCCGGCAGTTACTCTGGAAACACCATATATTTT. Translated, it gives CASSLAGSYSGNTIYF.

The chain joins TRBV19 to TRBJ2-1; TRBD2 matches at 8 bases. The V and J ends lost 5 bases and 9 bases, in that order; junction bases with no gene match: 9. Germline V gene lookup returns CDR1 LNHDA and CDR2 SQIVND (reference sequence). The CDR3 spans 14 residues. The CDR3 spells CASSVGTSYAEQFF. The CDR3 bases are TGTGCCAGTAGTGTCGGGACTAGTTATGCTGAGCAGTTCTTC.

The chain recombines TRBV2 with TRBJ1-1; D might be TRBD1 (5 bases). CDR3 length: 14 amino acids. The V end lost 8 bases, the J end lost 0 bases, and 13 bases lay between the germline ends. CDR1 and CDR2 (germline): SNHLY, FYNNEI. The CDR3: CASARGDVNTEAFF. In nucleotides, the CDR3 is TGTGCCAGCGCCCGGGGGGACGTGAACACTGAAGCTTTCTTT.

As regards this clone: Other DNA sequences of this sample code for an identical CDR3. V is TRBV6-5 and J is TRBJ1-2; perhaps TRBD1 as D (5 bases). This CDR3 contains 14 residues. Trimming pared 4 bases from V and 8 bases from J, leaving 17 bases between. Germline V gives CDR1 MNHEY, CDR2 SVGAGI. CDR3 in amino acids: CASSSWAGGGGYTF. In DNA form, the CDR3 reads TGTGCCAGCAGTTCTTGGGCCGGCGGGGGAGGCTACACCTTC.

This sequence joins TRBV19 and TRBJ2-7; D may be TRBD1 or TRBD2 (6 bases each). CDR1 is LNHDA, CDR2 SQIVND, per germline (reference sequence). Trimming stripped 6 bases from V and 5 bases from J, with 20 bases between. The CDR3 is 15 residues long. The chain's CDR3 is CASSPSGSGANEQYF. CDR3 bases: TGTGCCAGTAGCCCCTCCGGGTCGGGGGCCAACGAGCAGTACTTC.

This clone was detected only a few times. This sequence joins TRBV7-9 and TRBJ2-3; 8 nucleotides align to TRBD2. Trimming at V came to 5 bases and at J to 2 bases, leaving 3 bases not matched to a gene. Germline V lookup: CDR1 SEHNR, CDR2 FQNEAQ (reference sequence). This CDR3 is built from 14 residues. The chain's CDR3 is CASSREGSTDTQYF. The CDR3 nucleotides read TGTGCCAGCAGCCGGGAGGGCTCCACAGATACGCAGTATTTT.

V usage is TRBV5-6 and J usage is TRBJ1-4; weak D call: TRBD1 (5 bases). Germline assignment: CDR1 SGHDT and CDR2 YYEEEE. CDR3 size: 16 residues. The V and J ends lost 4 bases and 0 bases respectively, with 13 bases between them. CDR3 sequence: CASSLEVGATNEKLFF. CDR3 bases: TGTGCCAGCAGCCTGGAAGTGGGGGCAACTAATGAAAAACTGTTTTTT.

The chain combines TRBV6-1 with TRBJ2-3; 10 nucleotides line up with TRBD1. Germline V gives CDR1 MNHNS, CDR2 SASEGT. V lost 8 bases and J lost 0; bases outside the gene matches: 5. The CDR3 has 15 residues. CDR3 DNA: TGTGCCAGCTCGGACAGGGGGTTGAGCACAGATACGCAGTATTTT. Translating it yields CASSDRGLSTDTQYF.

The J gene is TRBJ1-4, the V gene TRBV6-6; no definite D call. Looked up from germline, CDR1 is MNHNY and CDR2 is SVGAGI (reference sequence). The germline V and J ends were trimmed by 2 bases and 8 bases, with 12 bases remaining between them. The CDR3 covers 14 residues. The CDR3 here is CASSYRPRPEKLFF. The CDR3 bases are TGTGCCAGCAGTTACCGGCCCAGGCCAGAAAAACTGTTTTTT.

This sequence joins TRBV5-6 and TRBJ2-1, with D possibly TRBD1 on 5 matching bases. This CDR3 region has 15 residues. CDR1 SGHDT and CDR2 YYEEEE come from the germline V gene. The V end was cut by 4 bases, the J end by 0 bases, with 11 bases between. The DNA for the CDR3 is TGTGCCAGCAGCCTCCTTAGGGGCTCCTACAATGAGCAGTTCTTC. Translating gives CASSLLRGSYNEQFF.

Concerning this clone itself: At one end, the junction sequence differs from germline, possibly due to a read error. The rearrangement links TRBV6-5 to TRBJ1-1; D is ambiguous. CDR3 length: 13 residues. Germline V CDR1 and CDR2: MNHEY, SVGAGI. CDR3 in DNA: TGTGCCAGCAGTTACTCAATGAACGCTGAAGCTTTCTTT. Its translation: CASSYSMNAEAFF.

The rearrangement joins TRBV15 to TRBJ1-5, with D possibly TRBD1 on 5 matching bases. Deletions cut 1 base from V and 4 bases from J, with 14 bases between. Germline V lookup: CDR1 LNHNV, CDR2 YYDKDF (reference sequence). The CDR3 is 16 residues long. This CDR3 reads CATSRGGEGLNQPQHF. The CDR3 nucleotides are TGTGCCACCAGCAGAGGGGGAGAGGGGCTAAATCAGCCCCAGCATTTT. The full variable domain, its missing parts supplied by reference TRBV15 and TRBJ1-5, is DAMVIQNPRYQVTQFGKPVTLSCSQTLNHNVMYWYQQKSSQAPKLLFHYYDKDFNNEADTPDNFQSRRPNTSFCFLDIRSPGLGDTAMYLCATSRGGEGLNQPQHFGDGTRLSIL.

The chain employs TRBV11-1 and TRBJ2-7; perhaps TRBD2 as D (6 bases). The V and J ends lost 5 bases and 0 bases respectively, with 11 bases between them. The CDR3 totals 14 residues. Per the germline V gene, CDR1 is SGHAT and CDR2 is FQDESV (reference sequence). CDR3: CASSPRDSSYEQYF. The CDR3 DNA reads TGTGCCAGCAGCCCTAGGGACTCCTCCTACGAGCAGTACTTC.

V is TRBV10-1 and J is TRBJ2-3; the match to TRBD2 covers 8 bases. J gave up 0 bases and V 5 bases, and 4 bases lay outside the gene matches. CDR3 length equals 15 residues. Germline V gene data show CDR1 as WNHNN and CDR2 as SYGVQD (reference sequence). CDR3: CASSLTSGSTDTQYF. For the CDR3, the DNA is TGCGCCAGCAGTCTAACTAGCGGTAGCACAGATACGCAGTATTTT.

This clone was observed a few times. V and J are TRBV4-1 and TRBJ1-2; a possible D gene is TRBD1 (5 bases). Germline V gene sequence: CDR1 MGHRA, CDR2 YSYEKL. V gave up 3 bases and J gave up 4 bases, with 21 bases separating them. This CDR3 is built from 17 residues. CDR3 coding DNA: TGCGCCAGCAGCCAGATTCTCGAACAGGCTCCTCTCTATGGCTACACCTTC. Amino acid sequence: CASSQILEQAPLYGYTF.